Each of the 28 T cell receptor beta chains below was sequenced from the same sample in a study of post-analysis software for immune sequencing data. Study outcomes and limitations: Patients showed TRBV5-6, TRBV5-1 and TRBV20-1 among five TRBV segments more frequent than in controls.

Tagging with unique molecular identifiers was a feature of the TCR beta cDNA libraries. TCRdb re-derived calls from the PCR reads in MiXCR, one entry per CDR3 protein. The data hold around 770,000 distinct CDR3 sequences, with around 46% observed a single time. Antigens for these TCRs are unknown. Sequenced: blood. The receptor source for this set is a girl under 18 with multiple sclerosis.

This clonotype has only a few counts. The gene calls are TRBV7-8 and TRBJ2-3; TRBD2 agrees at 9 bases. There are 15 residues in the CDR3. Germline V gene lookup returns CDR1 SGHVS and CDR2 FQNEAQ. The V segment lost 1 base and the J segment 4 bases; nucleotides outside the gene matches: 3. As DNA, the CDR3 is TGTGCCAGCAGCTTAGGACTAGCGGTCCCAGATACGCAGTATTTT. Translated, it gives CASSLGLAVPDTQYF.

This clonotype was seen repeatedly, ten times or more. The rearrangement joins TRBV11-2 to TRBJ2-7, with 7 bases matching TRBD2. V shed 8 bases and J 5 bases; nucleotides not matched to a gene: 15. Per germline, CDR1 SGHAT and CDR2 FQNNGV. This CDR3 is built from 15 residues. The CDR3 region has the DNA TGTGCCAGCGCGTTCATAGTGGGAGCGGGAAACGAGCAGTACTTC. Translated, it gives CASAFIVGAGNEQYF.

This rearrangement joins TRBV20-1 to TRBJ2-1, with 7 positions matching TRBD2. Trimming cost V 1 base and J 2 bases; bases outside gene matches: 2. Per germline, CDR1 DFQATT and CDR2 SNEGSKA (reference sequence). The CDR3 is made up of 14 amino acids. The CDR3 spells CSARGGSAYNEQFF. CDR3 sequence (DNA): TGCAGTGCTAGAGGCGGGAGCGCCTACAATGAGCAGTTCTTC.

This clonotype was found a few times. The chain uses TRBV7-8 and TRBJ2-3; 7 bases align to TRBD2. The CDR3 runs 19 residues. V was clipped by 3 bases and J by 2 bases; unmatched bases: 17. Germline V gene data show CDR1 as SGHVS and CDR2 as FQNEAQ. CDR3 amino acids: CASSFDAGTTQQYTDTQYF. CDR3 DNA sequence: TGTGCCAGCAGCTTTGATGCCGGGACTACCCAACAATACACAGATACGCAGTATTTT.

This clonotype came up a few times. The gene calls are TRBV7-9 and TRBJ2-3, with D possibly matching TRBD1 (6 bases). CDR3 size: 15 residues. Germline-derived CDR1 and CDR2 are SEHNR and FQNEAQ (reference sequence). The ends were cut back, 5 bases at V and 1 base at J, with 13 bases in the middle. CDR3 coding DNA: TGTGCCAGCAGCCCCCGGGACACCCGCACAGATACGCAGTATTTT. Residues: CASSPRDTRTDTQYF. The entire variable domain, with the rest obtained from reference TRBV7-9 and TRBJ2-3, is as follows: DTGVSQNPRHKITKRGQNVTFRCDPISEHNRLYWYRQTLGQGPEFLTYFQNEAQLEKSRLLSDRFSAERPKGSFSTLEIQRTEQGDSAMYLCASSPRDTRTDTQYFGPGTRLTVL.

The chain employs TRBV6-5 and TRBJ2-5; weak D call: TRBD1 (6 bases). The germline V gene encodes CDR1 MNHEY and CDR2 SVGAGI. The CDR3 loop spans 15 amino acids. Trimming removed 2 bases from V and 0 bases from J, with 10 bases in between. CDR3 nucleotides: TGTGCCAGCAGTTACCGGGGACACTACCAAGAGACCCAGTACTTC. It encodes CASSYRGHYQETQYF.

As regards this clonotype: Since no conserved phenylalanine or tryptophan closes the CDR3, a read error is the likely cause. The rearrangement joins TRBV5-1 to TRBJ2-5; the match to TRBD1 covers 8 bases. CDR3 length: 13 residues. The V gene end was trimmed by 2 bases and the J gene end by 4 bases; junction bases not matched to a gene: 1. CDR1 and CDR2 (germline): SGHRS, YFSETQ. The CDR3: CASSFTGGETQYY. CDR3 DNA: TGCGCCAGCAGCTTCACAGGGGGAGAGACCCAGTACTAC.

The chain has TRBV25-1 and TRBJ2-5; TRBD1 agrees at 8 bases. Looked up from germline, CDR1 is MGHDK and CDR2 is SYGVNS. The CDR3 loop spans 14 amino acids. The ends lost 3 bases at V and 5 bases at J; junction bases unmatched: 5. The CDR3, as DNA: TGTGCCAGCAGTGACCCAGGGGGCAGGGAGACCCAGTACTTC. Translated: CASSDPGGRETQYF.

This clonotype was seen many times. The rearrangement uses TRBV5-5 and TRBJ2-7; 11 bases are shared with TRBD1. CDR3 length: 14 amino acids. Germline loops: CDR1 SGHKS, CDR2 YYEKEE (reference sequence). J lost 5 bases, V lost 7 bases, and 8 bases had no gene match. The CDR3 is CASGGDRGNDEQYF. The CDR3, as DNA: TGTGCCAGCGGGGGGGACAGGGGGAATGACGAGCAGTACTTC.

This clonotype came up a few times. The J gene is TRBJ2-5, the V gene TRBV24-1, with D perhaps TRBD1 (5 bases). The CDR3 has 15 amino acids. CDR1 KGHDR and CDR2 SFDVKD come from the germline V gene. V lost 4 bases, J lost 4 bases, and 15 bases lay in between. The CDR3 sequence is CATSDPDSLGETQYF. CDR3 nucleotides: TGTGCCACCAGTGACCCAGACAGTCTAGGAGAGACCCAGTACTTC.

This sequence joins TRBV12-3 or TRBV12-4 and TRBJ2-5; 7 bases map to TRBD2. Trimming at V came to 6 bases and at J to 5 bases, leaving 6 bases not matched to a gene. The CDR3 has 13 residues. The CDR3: CASRGLVEETQYF. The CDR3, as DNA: TGTGCCAGCAGAGGACTAGTGGAGGAGACCCAGTACTTC.

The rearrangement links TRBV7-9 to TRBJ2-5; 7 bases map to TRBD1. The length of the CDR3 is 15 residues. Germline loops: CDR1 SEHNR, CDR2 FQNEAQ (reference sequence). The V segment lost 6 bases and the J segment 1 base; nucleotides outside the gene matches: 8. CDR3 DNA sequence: TGTGCCAGCAGTTCTTTATGGACAGGCCAAGAGACCCAGTACTTC. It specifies CASSSLWTGQETQYF.

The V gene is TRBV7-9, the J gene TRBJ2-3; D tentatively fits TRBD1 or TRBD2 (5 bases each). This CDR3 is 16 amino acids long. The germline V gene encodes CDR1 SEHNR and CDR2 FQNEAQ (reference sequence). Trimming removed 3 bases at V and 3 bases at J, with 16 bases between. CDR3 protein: CASSLVFGEGTDTQYF. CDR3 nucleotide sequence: TGTGCCAGCAGCTTGGTCTTCGGCGAGGGGACAGATACGCAGTATTTT.

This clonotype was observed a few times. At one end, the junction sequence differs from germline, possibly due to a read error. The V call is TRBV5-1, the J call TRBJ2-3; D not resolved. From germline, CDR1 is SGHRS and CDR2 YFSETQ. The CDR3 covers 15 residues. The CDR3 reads CASSFSTQATDTQYF. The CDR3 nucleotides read TGTGCCAGCAGCTTTTCCACCCAAGCGACAGATACGCAGTATTTT.

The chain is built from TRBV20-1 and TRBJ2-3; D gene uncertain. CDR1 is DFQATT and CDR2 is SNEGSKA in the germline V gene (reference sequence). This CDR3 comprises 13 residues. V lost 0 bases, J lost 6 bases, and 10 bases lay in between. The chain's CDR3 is CSARDPPSDTQYF. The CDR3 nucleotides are TGCAGTGCTAGAGATCCCCCCTCTGATACGCAGTATTTT.

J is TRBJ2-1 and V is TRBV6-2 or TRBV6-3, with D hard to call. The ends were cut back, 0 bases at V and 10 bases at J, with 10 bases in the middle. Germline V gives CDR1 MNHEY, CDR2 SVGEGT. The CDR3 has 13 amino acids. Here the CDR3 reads CASSYSLTIEQFF. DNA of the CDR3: TGTGCCAGCAGTTACTCGCTCACGATCGAGCAGTTCTTC.

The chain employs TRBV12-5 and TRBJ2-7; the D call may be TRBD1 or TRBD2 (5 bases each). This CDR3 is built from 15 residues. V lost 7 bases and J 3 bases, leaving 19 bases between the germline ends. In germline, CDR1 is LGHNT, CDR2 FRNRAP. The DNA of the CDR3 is TGTGCTAGTGCCTTATCAAGCGGCACAGGCTACGAGCAGTACTTC. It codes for CASALSSGTGYEQYF. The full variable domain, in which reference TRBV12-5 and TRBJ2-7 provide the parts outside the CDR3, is DARVTQTPRHKVTEMGQEVTMRCQPILGHNTVFWYRQTMMQGLELLAYFRNRAPLDDSGMPKDRFSAEMPDATLATLKIQPSEPRDSAVYFCASALSSGTGYEQYFGPGTRLTVT.

The CDR3 protein is CASSLDKGLPSGANVLTF. The CDR3 nucleotides read TGTGCCAGCAGCTTAGATAAGGGACTACCCTCTGGGGCCAACGTCCTGACTTTC. The chain is built from TRBV7-9 and TRBJ2-6; TRBD2 agrees at 7 bases. Trimming took 1 base from V and 0 from J; bases not matched to a gene: 6. The germline V gene encodes CDR1 SEHNR and CDR2 FQNEAQ (reference sequence). The CDR3 runs to 18 residues.

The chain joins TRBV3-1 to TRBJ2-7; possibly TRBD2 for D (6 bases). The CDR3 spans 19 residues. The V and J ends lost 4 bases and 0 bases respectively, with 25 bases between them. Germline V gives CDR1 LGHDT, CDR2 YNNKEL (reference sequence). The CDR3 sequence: CASSPRQTWDSKVSYEQYF. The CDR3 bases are TGTGCCAGCAGCCCCCGCCAAACTTGGGACTCCAAAGTCTCCTACGAGCAGTACTTC.

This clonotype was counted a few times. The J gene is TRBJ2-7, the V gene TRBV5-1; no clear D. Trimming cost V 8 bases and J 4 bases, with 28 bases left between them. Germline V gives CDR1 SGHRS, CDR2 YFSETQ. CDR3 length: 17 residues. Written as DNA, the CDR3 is TGCGCCAGACGGGCCCCCCTTAGCCCCCCTTTACCTTACGAGCAGTACTTC. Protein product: CARRAPLSPPLPYEQYF.

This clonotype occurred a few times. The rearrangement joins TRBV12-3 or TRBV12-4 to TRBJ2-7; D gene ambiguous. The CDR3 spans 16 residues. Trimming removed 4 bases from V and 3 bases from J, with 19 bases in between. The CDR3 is CASSSSRPLGNYEQYF. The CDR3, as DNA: TGTGCCAGCAGTTCGTCCCGACCGCTAGGAAACTACGAGCAGTACTTC.

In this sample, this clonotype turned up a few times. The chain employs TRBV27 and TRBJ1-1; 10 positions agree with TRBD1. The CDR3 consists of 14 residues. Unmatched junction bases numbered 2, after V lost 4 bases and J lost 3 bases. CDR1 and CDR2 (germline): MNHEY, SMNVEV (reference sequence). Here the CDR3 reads CASSWTGGYTEAFF. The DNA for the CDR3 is TGTGCCAGCAGTTGGACAGGGGGGTACACTGAAGCTTTCTTT.

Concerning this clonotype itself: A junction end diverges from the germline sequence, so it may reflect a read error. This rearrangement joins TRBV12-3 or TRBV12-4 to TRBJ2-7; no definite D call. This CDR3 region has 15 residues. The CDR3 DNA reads TGTGCCAGCAGTTTAGGGCAGCCAATGACCTACAAGCAGTACTTC. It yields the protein CASSLGQPMTYKQYF.

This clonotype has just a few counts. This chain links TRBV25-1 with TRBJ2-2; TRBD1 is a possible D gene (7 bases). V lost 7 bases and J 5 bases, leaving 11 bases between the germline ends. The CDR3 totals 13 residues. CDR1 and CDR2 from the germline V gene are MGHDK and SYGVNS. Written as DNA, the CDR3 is TGTGCCAGCATCTCAGGGGGGACCGGGGAGCTGTTTTTT. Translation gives CASISGGTGELFF.

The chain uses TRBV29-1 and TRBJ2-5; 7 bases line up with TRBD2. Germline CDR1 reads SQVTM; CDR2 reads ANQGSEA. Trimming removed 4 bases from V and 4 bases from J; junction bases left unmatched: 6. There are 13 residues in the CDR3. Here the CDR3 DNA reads TGCAGCGTTGCGGGGGGAGGTGGAGAGACCCAGTACTTC. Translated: CSVAGGGGETQYF. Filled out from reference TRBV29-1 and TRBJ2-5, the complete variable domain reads SAVISQKPSRDICQRGTSLTIQCQVDSQVTMMFWYRQQPGQSLTLIATANQGSEATYESGFVIDKFPISRPNLTFSTLTVSNMSPEDSSIYLCSVAGGGGETQYFGPGTRLLVL.

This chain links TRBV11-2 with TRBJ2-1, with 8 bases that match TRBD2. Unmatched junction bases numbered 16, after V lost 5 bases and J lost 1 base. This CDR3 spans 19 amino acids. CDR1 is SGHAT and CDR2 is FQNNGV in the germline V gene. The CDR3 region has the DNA TGTGCCAGCAGCCATCTAGGGGGGGTAGCGGGGAGATCCTACAATGAGCAGTTCTTC. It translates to CASSHLGGVAGRSYNEQFF.

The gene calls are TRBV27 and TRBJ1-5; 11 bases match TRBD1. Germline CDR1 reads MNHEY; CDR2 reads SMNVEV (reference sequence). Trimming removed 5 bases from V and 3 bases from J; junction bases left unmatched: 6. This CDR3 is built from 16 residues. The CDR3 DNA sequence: TGTGCCAGCAGTCCCGGACAGGGGGCGATCAATCAGCCCCAGCATTTT. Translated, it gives CASSPGQGAINQPQHF.

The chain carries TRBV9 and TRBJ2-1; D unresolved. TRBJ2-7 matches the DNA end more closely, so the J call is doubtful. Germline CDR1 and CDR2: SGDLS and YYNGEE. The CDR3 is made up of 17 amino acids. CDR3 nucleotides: TGTGCCAGCAGCGACCCTCTGATTGCCCGCTCCTACAATGAGCAGTACTTC. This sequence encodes CASSDPLIARSYNEQYF.